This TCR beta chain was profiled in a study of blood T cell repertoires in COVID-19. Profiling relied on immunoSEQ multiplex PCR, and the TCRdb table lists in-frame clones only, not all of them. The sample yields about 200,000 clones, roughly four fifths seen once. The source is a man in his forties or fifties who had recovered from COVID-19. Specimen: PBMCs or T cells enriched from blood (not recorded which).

CDR3 loop: CASSHRGRQTGELFF. The CDR3 DNA sequence: TGCGCCAGCAGCCACAGGGGCCGACAAACCGGGGAGCTGTTTTTT. V usage is TRBV4-3 and J usage is TRBJ2-2; TRBD1 is a possible D gene (6 bases). With 3 bases removed from V and 5 bases from J, the gap between germline ends came to 13 bases. The CDR3 length is 15 residues. CDR1 and CDR2 from the germline V gene are LGHNA and YSLEER.